This entry lists 16 T cell receptor beta chains sequenced from one sample in a study of T cell responses to AZD1222 COVID-19 vaccine. Method: immunoSEQ multiplex PCR; TCRdb's copy keeps in-frame clones and lacks some. In the table there are some 130,000 clones, approximately 90% of which are singletons. Sequencing was performed on peripheral blood, taken on day 0 of AZD1222 vaccination. These receptors all stem from an adult in good health.

A single count supports this clone. This chain connects TRBV18 to TRBJ1-1, with a tentative D call TRBD1 (5 bases). This CDR3 has 16 residues. V lost 6 bases to trimming and J lost 5 bases, with 22 bases between them. From germline, CDR1 is KGHSH and CDR2 LQKENI. The CDR3 DNA is TGTGCCAGCTCCCCGAGATACCAGGGTGATAGTACTGAAGCTTTCTTT. It yields the protein CASSPRYQGDSTEAFF.

The rearrangement joins TRBV5-1 to TRBJ2-3; 7 bases match TRBD2. V lost 0 bases and J lost 1; bases outside the gene matches: 8. The CDR3 is made up of 17 amino acids. Germline-derived CDR1 and CDR2 are SGHRS and YFSETQ. The CDR3 bases are TGCGCCAGCAGCTTGGAACCCCAGGGAGGGGGCACAGATACGCAGTATTTT. As protein: CASSLEPQGGGTDTQYF.

The chain joins TRBV10-3 to TRBJ1-2; no reliable D call. This CDR3 region has 17 residues. Trimming cost V 10 bases and J 8 bases, with 32 bases left between them. The germline gives CDR1 ENHRY, CDR2 SYGVKD. The chain's CDR3 is CANRPTTERTGPRGYTF. DNA for the CDR3: TGTGCCAACCGCCCAACCACAGAAAGGACCGGGCCCCGGGGCTACACCTTC.

CDR3 sequence reads: CASSLEGGRLTDTQYF. The CDR3 region has the DNA TGTGCCAGCAGCTTAGAGGGCGGGAGGTTGACAGATACGCAGTATTTT. This chain connects TRBV7-2 to TRBJ2-3, with TRBD2 matching 8 bases. Germline V gives CDR1 SGHTA, CDR2 FQGNSA. The ends lost 1 base at V and 3 bases at J; junction bases unmatched: 6. The CDR3 has 16 residues.

This clone showed up just once. The chain uses TRBV12-5 and TRBJ2-3; D could derive from TRBD1 or TRBD2 (5 bases each). Germline values: CDR1 LGHNT, CDR2 FRNRAP. The CDR3 has 17 amino acids. The germline V and J ends were trimmed by 1 base and 2 bases, with 16 bases remaining between them. CDR3 loop: CASGLGGSTTLTDTQYF. The CDR3 DNA reads as TGTGCTAGTGGTTTGGGGGGGTCAACCACCCTCACAGATACGCAGTATTTT. The full variable domain, completed using reference TRBV12-5 and TRBJ2-3, is DARVTQTPRHKVTEMGQEVTMRCQPILGHNTVFWYRQTMMQGLELLAYFRNRAPLDDSGMPKDRFSAEMPDATLATLKIQPSEPRDSAVYFCASGLGGSTTLTDTQYFGPGTRLTVL.

On this clone itself: Germline and junction disagree at one end, which may indicate a read error. The rearrangement links TRBV11-3 to TRBJ2-7; D is possibly TRBD1 or TRBD2 (5 bases each). There are 12 residues in the CDR3. From germline, CDR1 is SGHNT and CDR2 YENEEA. The CDR3 protein is CASSLGPGPGHF. CDR3 nucleotide sequence: TGTGCCAGCAGCTTAGGTCCGGGGCCGGGGCACTTC. Based on the CDR3 plus reference TRBV11-3 and TRBJ2-7, the full variable domain is EAGVVQSPRYKIIEKKQPVAFWCNPISGHNTLYWYLQNLGQGPELLIRYENEEAVDDSQLPKDRFSAERLKGVDSTLKIQPAELGDSAVYLCASSLGPGPGHFGPGTRLTVT.

The genes are TRBV2 and TRBJ2-1; 11 bases map to TRBD2. This CDR3 contains 14 residues. The ends lost 7 bases at V and 7 bases at J; junction bases unmatched: 6. From germline, CDR1 is SNHLY and CDR2 FYNNEI. Written as DNA, the CDR3 is TGTGCCAGCAAGAGGACTAGCGGGCGGAATGAGCAGTTCTTC. Translating it yields CASKRTSGRNEQFF.

The chain is built from TRBV5-8 and TRBJ1-5; D is unresolved. Trimming left V 6 bases short and J 4 bases short, with 11 bases between. The CDR3 sequence is 13 residues long. Germline-derived CDR1 and CDR2 are SGHTS and YDEGEE. The CDR3 loop reads CASTGRENQPQHF. CDR3 nucleotides: TGTGCCAGCACCGGACGGGAAAATCAGCCCCAGCATTTT.

The chain joins TRBV19 to TRBJ1-5; D unresolved. Germline values: CDR1 LNHDA, CDR2 SQIVND (reference sequence). This CDR3 is built from 16 residues. V lost 1 base and J 2 bases, leaving 12 bases between the germline ends. The CDR3 spells CASSIVGRRGNQPQHF. Written as DNA, the CDR3 is TGTGCCAGTAGTATAGTAGGGAGAAGGGGCAATCAGCCCCAGCATTTT.

A few counts support this clone. The V call is TRBV9, the J call TRBJ2-6; no clear D gene. Germline values: CDR1 SGDLS, CDR2 YYNGEE. Trimming left V 1 base short and J 2 bases short, with 7 bases between. This CDR3 is built from 15 residues. This chain's CDR3 is CASSVSGTGANVLTF. Here the CDR3 DNA reads TGTGCCAGCAGCGTATCTGGGACTGGGGCCAACGTCCTGACTTTC.

This chain connects TRBV6-1 to TRBJ1-3; D is perhaps TRBD1 (5 bases). V lost 3 bases and J lost 0, with 12 bases in between. The germline V gene encodes CDR1 MNHNS and CDR2 SASEGT. The CDR3 loop spans 16 amino acids. The CDR3 nucleotides are TGTGCCAGCAGTGAGGCGGCAGGGAGCTCTGGAAACACCATATATTTT. Encoded protein: CASSEAAGSSGNTIYF.

The chain uses TRBV29-1 and TRBJ2-1, with D possibly matching TRBD2 (6 bases). There are 14 residues in the CDR3. The V gene's germline CDR1 is SQVTM and CDR2 ANQGSEA. V was shortened by 7 bases and J by 2 bases, with 15 bases between the two germline ends. Here the CDR3 reads CSGRASDAYNEQFF. Here the CDR3 DNA reads TGCAGCGGGAGGGCTAGCGACGCCTACAATGAGCAGTTCTTC.

The chain recombines TRBV11-2 with TRBJ1-1; D gene uncertain. CDR1 and CDR2 (germline): SGHAT, FQNNGV. The ends were cut back, 5 bases at V and 9 bases at J, with 10 bases in the middle. The CDR3 spans 11 residues. CDR3 in DNA: TGTGCCAGCAGCCTACAGCGTCAAGCTTTCTTT. The encoded protein is CASSLQRQAFF.

The chain couples TRBV5-8 to TRBJ1-5; 7 bases fit TRBD1. The CDR3 covers 16 residues. V lost 2 bases to trimming and J lost 3 bases; unmatched junction nucleotides: 8. Germline CDR1 is SGHTS and CDR2 is YDEGEE. The chain's CDR3 is CASSLGSGTDNQPQHF. CDR3 in DNA: TGTGCCAGCAGCTTAGGGTCCGGGACAGACAATCAGCCCCAGCATTTT.

The rearrangement uses TRBV20-1 and TRBJ1-4; TRBD1 might be the D (5 bases). Trimming stripped 3 bases from V and 14 bases from J, with 10 bases between. Germline V CDR1 and CDR2: DFQATT, SNEGSKA (reference sequence). CDR3 length: 10 amino acids. CDR3 loop: CSARGGNLFF. DNA of the CDR3: TGCAGTGCTAGGGGGGGGAATCTGTTTTTT.

Only a few counts were recorded for this clone. The V gene is TRBV9, the J gene TRBJ2-7; perhaps TRBD1 as D (5 bases). Germline V gene data show CDR1 as SGDLS and CDR2 as YYNGEE. The V and J ends lost 0 bases and 3 bases respectively, with 10 bases between them. The CDR3 totals 14 residues. The CDR3 spells CASSVGVQDYEQYF. DNA for the CDR3: TGTGCCAGCAGCGTAGGAGTACAGGACTACGAGCAGTACTTC.